A selection of T cell receptor beta chains follows, all from one sample in a study of blood T cell repertoires in COVID-19. The data were produced by immunoSEQ multiplex PCR, yet TCRdb's version contains in-frame clones alone and is incomplete. The repertoire holds roughly 130,000 clones, just under 85% seen once, with about 15% in the top ten. Specimen: peripheral blood. The source is a woman between 45 and 65 years old with acute or convalescent COVID-19. Each CDR3 is given with its conserved first and last residue. A D gene is named only where the DNA matches it firmly. Only some rows state a clone size, as once, few, many or a class for expanded clones.

cdr3_nt | cdr3_aa | d_call | v_call | clone_size | j_call | cdr3_length
TGTGCCAGCAGTCGGGACAGGGATGAGACCCAGTACTTC | CASSRDRDETQYF | TRBD1 | TRBV5-4 | . | TRBJ2-5 | 13
TGTGCCACCTCGACAGACTATAATTCACCCCTCCACTTT | CATSTDYNSPLHF | . | TRBV19 | . | TRBJ1-6 | 13
TGTGCCAGTTCCATCGCGGGGGTACGATATGGCTACACCTTC | CASSIAGVRYGYTF | . | TRBV19 | once | TRBJ1-2 | 14
TGTGCCAGCTCACCACGGGACAGCCGGGGCCTGAGCAATCAGCCCCAGCATTTT | CASSPRDSRGLSNQPQHF | TRBD1 | TRBV18 | few | TRBJ1-5 | 18
TGTGCCAGCAACTCCGGACAGGGGAGGGATGGCTACACCTTC | CASNSGQGRDGYTF | TRBD1 | TRBV2 | . | TRBJ1-2 | 14
TGTGCCAGCAGCTTAGGTGGCTTGAACTATGGCTACACCTTC | CASSLGGLNYGYTF | . | TRBV7-9 | . | TRBJ1-2 | 14
TGTGCCAGCAGTTCCTTCTCCTACGAGCAGTACTTC | CASSSFSYEQYF | . | TRBV6-2/TRBV6-3 | . | TRBJ2-7 | 12
TGTGCCAGTAGTATCGACAGAAACTATGGCTACACCTTC | CASSIDRNYGYTF | . | TRBV19 | . | TRBJ1-2 | 13
TGTGCCAGCAGTCAGCAGAGACAGGGTAAGGACGAGCAGTACTTC | CASSQQRQGKDEQYF | TRBD1 | TRBV6-6 | . | TRBJ2-7 | 15
TGTGCCAGCAGCACACAGGGGATCTTTTACGAGCAGTACTTC | CASSTQGIFYEQYF | TRBD1 | TRBV11-2 | . | TRBJ2-7 | 14
TGTGCCAGTAGTGCTTCAGGACTTAGCACAGATACGCAGTATTTT | CASSASGLSTDTQYF | . | TRBV19 | . | TRBJ2-3 | 15
TGTGCCAGCAGTTTGAGTACGAACACTGAAGCTTTCTTT | CASSLSTNTEAFF | . | TRBV12-3/TRBV12-4 | . | TRBJ1-1 | 13
TGTGCCAGCAGTGCAGGGATTTGGGGTACAACTAATGAAAAACTGTTTTTT | CASSAGIWGTTNEKLFF | . | TRBV2 | . | TRBJ1-4 | 17
TGTGCCAGCAGCTCCGTAAGGGGGAATGAGCAGTTCTTC | CASSSVRGNEQFF | . | TRBV7-2 | . | TRBJ2-1 | 13
TGTGCCAGCAGCTTGGAGGTAGGGACAGATGAGCAGTTCTTC | CASSLEVGTDEQFF | TRBD1 | TRBV5-4 | . | TRBJ2-1 | 14
TGTGCCAGCTCACGTACTAGCGGGGGGGCCAATGAGCAGTTCTTC | CASSRTSGGANEQFF | TRBD2 | TRBV18 | . | TRBJ2-1 | 15